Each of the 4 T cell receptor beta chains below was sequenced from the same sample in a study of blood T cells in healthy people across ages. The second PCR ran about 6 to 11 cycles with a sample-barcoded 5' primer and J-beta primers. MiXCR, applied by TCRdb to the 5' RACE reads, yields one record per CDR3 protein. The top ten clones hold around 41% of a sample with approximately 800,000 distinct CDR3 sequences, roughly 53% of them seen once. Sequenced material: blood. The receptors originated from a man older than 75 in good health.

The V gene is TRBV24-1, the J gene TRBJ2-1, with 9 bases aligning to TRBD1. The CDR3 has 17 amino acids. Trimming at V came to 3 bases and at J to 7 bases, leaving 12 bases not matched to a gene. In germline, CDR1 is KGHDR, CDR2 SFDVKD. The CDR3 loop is CATSDSTRDRERNEQFF. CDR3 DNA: TGTGCCACCAGTGATAGTACCCGGGACAGGGAACGTAATGAGCAGTTCTTC.

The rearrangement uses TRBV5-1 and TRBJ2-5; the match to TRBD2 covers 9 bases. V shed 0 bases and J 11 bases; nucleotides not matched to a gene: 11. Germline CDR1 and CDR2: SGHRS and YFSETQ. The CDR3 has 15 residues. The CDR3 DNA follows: TGCGCCAGCAGCTTGGGTCTAGCGGGAAATAATGAGCAGTACTTC. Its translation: CASSLGLAGNNEQYF. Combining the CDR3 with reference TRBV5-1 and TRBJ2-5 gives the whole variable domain KAGVTQTPRYLIKTRGQQVTLSCSPISGHRSVSWYQQTPGQGLQFLFEYFSETQRNKGNFPGRFSGRQFSNSRSEMNVSTLELGDSALYLCASSLGLAGNNEQYFGPGTRLLVL.

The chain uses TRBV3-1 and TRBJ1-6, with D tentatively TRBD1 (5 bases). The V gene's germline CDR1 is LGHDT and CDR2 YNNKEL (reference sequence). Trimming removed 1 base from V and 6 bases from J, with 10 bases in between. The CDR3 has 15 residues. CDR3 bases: TGTGCCAGCAGCCAAGCAAGGGGTCCTAATTCACCCCTCCACTTT. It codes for CASSQARGPNSPLHF.

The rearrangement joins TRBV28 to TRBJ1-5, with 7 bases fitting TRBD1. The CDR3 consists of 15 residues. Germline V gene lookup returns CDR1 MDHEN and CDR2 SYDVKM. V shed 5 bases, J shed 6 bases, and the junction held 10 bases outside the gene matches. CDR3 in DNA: TGTGCCAGCAGTAAGACAGGGACCCTCTCTCAGCCCCAGCATTTT. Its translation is CASSKTGTLSQPQHF. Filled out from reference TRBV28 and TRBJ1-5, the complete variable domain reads DVKVTQSSRYLVKRTGEKVFLECVQDMDHENMFWYRQDPGLGLRLIYFSYDVKMKEKGDIPEGYSVSREKKERFSLILESASTNQTSMYLCASSKTGTLSQPQHFGDGTRLSIL.